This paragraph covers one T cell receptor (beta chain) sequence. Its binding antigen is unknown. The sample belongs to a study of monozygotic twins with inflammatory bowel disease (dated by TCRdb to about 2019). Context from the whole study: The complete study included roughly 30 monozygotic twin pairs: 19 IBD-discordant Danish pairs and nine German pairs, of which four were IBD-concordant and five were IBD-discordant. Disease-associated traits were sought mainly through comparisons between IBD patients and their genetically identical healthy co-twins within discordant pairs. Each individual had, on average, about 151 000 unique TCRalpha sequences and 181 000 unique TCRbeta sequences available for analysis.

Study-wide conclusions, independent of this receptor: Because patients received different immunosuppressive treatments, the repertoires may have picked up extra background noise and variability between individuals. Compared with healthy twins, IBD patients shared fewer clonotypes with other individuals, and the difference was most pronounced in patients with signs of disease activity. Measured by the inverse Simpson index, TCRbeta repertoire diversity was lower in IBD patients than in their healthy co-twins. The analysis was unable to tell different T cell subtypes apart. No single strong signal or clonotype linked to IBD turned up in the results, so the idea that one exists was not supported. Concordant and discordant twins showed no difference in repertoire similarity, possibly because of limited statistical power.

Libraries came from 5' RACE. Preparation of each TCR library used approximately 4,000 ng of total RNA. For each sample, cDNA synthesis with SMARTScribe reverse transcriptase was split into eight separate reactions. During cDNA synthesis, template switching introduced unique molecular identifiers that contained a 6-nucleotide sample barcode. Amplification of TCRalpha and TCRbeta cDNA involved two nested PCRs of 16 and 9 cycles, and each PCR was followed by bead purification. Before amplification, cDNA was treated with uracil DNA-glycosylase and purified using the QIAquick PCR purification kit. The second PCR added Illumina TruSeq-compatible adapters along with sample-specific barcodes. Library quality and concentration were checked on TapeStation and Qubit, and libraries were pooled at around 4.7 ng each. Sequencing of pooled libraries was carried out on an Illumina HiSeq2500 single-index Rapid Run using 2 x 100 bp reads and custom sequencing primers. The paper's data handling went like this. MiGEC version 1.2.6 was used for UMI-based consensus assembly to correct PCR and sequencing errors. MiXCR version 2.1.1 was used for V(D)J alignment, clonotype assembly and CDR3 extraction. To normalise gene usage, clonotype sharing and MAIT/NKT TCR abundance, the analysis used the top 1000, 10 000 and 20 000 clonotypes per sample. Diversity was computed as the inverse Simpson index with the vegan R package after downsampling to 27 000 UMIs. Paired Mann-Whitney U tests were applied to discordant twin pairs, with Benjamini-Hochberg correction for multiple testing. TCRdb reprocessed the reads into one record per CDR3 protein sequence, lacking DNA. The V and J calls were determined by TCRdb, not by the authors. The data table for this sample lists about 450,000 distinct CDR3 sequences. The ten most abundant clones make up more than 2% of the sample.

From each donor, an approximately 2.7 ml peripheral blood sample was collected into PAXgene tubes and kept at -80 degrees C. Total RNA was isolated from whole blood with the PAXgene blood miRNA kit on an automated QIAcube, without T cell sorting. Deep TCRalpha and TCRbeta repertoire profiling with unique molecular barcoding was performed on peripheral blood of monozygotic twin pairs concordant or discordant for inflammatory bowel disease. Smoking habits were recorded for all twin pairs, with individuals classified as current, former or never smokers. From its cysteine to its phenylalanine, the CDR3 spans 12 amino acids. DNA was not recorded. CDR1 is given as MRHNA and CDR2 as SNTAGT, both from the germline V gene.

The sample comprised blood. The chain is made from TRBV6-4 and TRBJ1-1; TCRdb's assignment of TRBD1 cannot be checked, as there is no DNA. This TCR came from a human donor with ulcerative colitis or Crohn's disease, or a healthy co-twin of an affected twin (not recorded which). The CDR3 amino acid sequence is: CASSDTGQGVDF.